The rows below give T cell receptor beta chains drawn from one sample of a study of control samples from healthy donors and cancer patients. Repertoires were generated with immunoSEQ multiplex PCR, while TCRdb's copy carries only in-frame clones and drops some. Counted here are under 450,000 clones, around 90% occurring once; the ten biggest clones make up roughly 6.4%. The sequencing input was PBMCs. The receptors derive from a middle-aged man with head and neck cancer. Each CDR3 is given with its conserved first and last residue. The D gene is left open where the match is weak. Only part of the rows carry a size: once, few, many, or a class if the clone is expanded.

V gene	J gene	D gene	clone size	CDR3 protein	CDR3 DNA
TRBV7-6	TRBJ1-5	NA	NA	CASSQTTNNQPQHF	TGTGCCAGCAGCCAAACCACCAACAATCAGCCCCAGCATTTT
TRBV4-3	TRBJ2-1	NA	NA	CASSVARDNEQFF	TGCGCCAGCTCCGTAGCTAGGGACAATGAGCAGTTCTTC
TRBV28	TRBJ2-5	NA	NA	CASSLSTGQYF	TGTGCCAGCAGTTTATCGACAGGCCAGTACTTC
TRBV6-5	TRBJ2-1	NA	NA	CASRYNEQFF	TGTGCCAGCAGATACAATGAGCAGTTCTTC
TRBV7-9	TRBJ1-3	NA	NA	CASSLSRQSGNTIYF	TGTGCCAGCAGTCTATCTAGGCAGTCTGGAAACACCATATATTTT
TRBV6-5	TRBJ2-4	NA	NA	CASSYSGGAKNIQYF	TGTGCCAGCAGTTACTCAGGTGGGGCCAAAAACATTCAGTACTTC
TRBV7-9	TRBJ2-1	NA	NA	CASSLTRSSYNEQFF	TGTGCCAGCAGTTTGACTAGGAGCTCCTACAATGAGCAGTTCTTC
TRBV5-4	TRBJ2-7	NA	once	CASSFEGRSSYEQYF	TGTGCCAGCAGCTTTGAGGGGAGGAGCTCCTACGAGCAGTACTTC
TRBV30	TRBJ1-6	TRBD1	NA	CAWRETGTADNSPLHF	TGTGCCTGGAGAGAAACGGGGACAGCAGATAATTCACCCCTCCACTTT
TRBV28	TRBJ1-4	TRBD1	NA	CASRGTGNTLNEKLFF	TGTGCCAGCAGGGGGACAGGGAATACCCTTAATGAAAAACTGTTTTTT
TRBV5-5	TRBJ1-3	NA	once	CASSPVVLGRGTGNTIYF	TGTGCCAGCAGCCCCGTGGTTCTCGGTCGGGGGACTGGAAACACCATATATTTT
TRBV19	TRBJ2-1	NA	NA	CASSTRSEEQFF	TGTGCCAGTAGTACCCGGAGCGAAGAGCAGTTCTTC
TRBV7-8	TRBJ1-5	NA	NA	CASSGNQVRDWRQPQHF	TGTGCCAGCAGCGGAAATCAAGTCAGGGACTGGCGTCAGCCCCAGCATTTT
TRBV2	TRBJ2-7	NA	NA	CASRVDFYEQYF	TGTGCCAGCAGGGTAGATTTCTACGAGCAGTACTTC
TRBV10-1	TRBJ2-3	NA	NA	CASSEPDTDTQYF	TGCGCCAGCAGTGAGCCAGATACAGATACGCAGTATTTT
TRBV9	TRBJ1-2	NA	NA	CASSPGYGYTF	TGTGCCAGCAGCCCCGGCTATGGCTACACCTTC
TRBV30	TRBJ2-3	NA	NA	CVLSRLPSTDTQYF	TGTGTCCTCTCGAGGCTGCCTAGCACAGATACGCAGTATTTT
TRBV6-2/TRBV6-3	TRBJ2-7	TRBD1	NA	CASSTGGSGEQYF	TGTGCCAGCAGTACAGGGGGCTCGGGTGAGCAGTACTTC
TRBV6-2/TRBV6-3	TRBJ2-5	NA	NA	CASSFPFLTDRLLETQYF	TGTGCCAGCAGTTTCCCCTTCTTGACAGATCGTTTGTTGGAGACCCAGTACTTC
TRBV29-1	TRBJ2-3	NA	NA	CSVEFGWGTGTQYF	TGCAGCGTTGAATTCGGGTGGGGTACGGGTACGCAGTATTTT
TRBV6-5	TRBJ2-1	TRBD2	NA	CASSWAPGLGPNEQFF	TGTGCCAGCAGTTGGGCGCCGGGACTAGGGCCAAATGAGCAGTTCTTC
TRBV5-8	TRBJ2-2	TRBD2	NA	CAILRTPGLAREYTGELFF	TGTGCCATCCTTCGGACCCCGGGACTAGCCCGAGAGTATACCGGGGAGCTGTTTTTT
TRBV6-4	TRBJ2-1	NA	NA	CASSDLHLFGEQFF	TGTGCCAGCAGTGACTTGCACCTATTCGGTGAGCAGTTCTTC